These 25 T cell receptor beta chains came from one sample sequenced in a study of control samples from healthy donors and cancer patients. The protocol was immunoSEQ multiplex PCR, while the TCRdb copy is restricted to in-frame clones and leaves out a portion. The repertoire holds roughly 150,000 clones, with just over 85% as singletons. Source material: blood. These receptors came from a man younger than 30 in good health.

The genes are TRBV30 and TRBJ2-5, with 8 bases identical to TRBD1. Germline V CDR1 and CDR2: GTSNPN, SVGIG (reference sequence). After removal of 3 bases from V and 4 bases from J, the junction contained 7 bases not matched to a gene. There are 14 residues in the CDR3. The CDR3 coding sequence is TGTGCCTGGAGAGACGGCAGGGGGCCAGAGACCCAGTACTTC. Translating gives CAWRDGRGPETQYF.

This chain uses TRBV4-3 with TRBJ1-3, with 7 positions matching TRBD1. CDR1 and CDR2 (germline): LGHNA, YSLEER. This CDR3 comprises 16 residues. The junction had 11 bases not matched to a gene; V was cut back by 0 bases and J by 9 bases. The CDR3 spells CASSQDWTAQGGTIYF. CDR3 DNA sequence: TGCGCCAGCAGCCAAGATTGGACAGCCCAGGGGGGCACCATATATTTT.

V gene TRBV9 combines with J gene TRBJ2-7; D tentatively reads TRBD1 or TRBD2 (5 bases each). CDR1 is SGDLS and CDR2 is YYNGEE in the germline V gene. The V end lost 3 bases, the J end lost 9 bases, and 19 bases lay between the germline ends. The CDR3 is 14 residues long. CDR3 sequence reads: CASSGDGDVLSQYF. CDR3 coding DNA: TGTGCCAGCAGCGGGGACGGGGACGTGCTCTCGCAGTACTTC.

This clone was counted a few times. DNA for the CDR3: TGTGCCAGCAGTTACTCGAAGACAGGGACATATTCACCCCTCCACTTT. Residues: CASSYSKTGTYSPLHF. This chain links TRBV6-6 with TRBJ1-6, with 7 bases lining up with TRBD1. The V and J ends lost 0 bases and 8 bases, in that order; junction bases with no gene match: 7. There are 16 residues in the CDR3. The germline CDR1 and CDR2 sequences are MNHNY and SVGAGI (reference sequence).

CDR3 residues: CASSQDMAALGDGANVLTF. The CDR3 coding sequence is TGTGCCAGCAGCCAAGATATGGCAGCCCTGGGGGATGGGGCCAACGTCCTGACTTTC. The J gene is TRBJ2-6, the V gene TRBV4-2; D is perhaps TRBD1 or TRBD2 (5 bases each). V gave up 0 bases and J gave up 3 bases, with 18 bases separating them. The germline V gene encodes CDR1 LGHNA and CDR2 YNFKEQ. CDR3 size: 19 residues.

Concerning this clone: This specimen includes other DNA sequences encoding the same CDR3. This rearrangement joins TRBV28 to TRBJ1-5; D not certain. The CDR3 covers 13 residues. V lost 0 bases to trimming and J lost 2 bases, with 2 bases between them. The germline V gene has CDR1 MDHEN and CDR2 SYDVKM. In nucleotides, the CDR3 is TGTGCCAGCAGTTTATGGGGCAATCAGCCCCAGCATTTT. It codes for CASSLWGNQPQHF.

V is TRBV28 and J is TRBJ1-4, with TRBD1 matching over 10 bases. The J segment lost 8 bases and the V segment lost 5 bases, leaving 8 bases of the junction unmatched. Germline CDR1 and CDR2: MDHEN and SYDVKM. The CDR3 extends over 15 amino acids. CDR3 sequence (DNA): TGTGCCAGCAGTACACCGACAGGGGGCGGCGAAAAACTGTTTTTT. As protein: CASSTPTGGGEKLFF.

V and J are TRBV30 and TRBJ2-1; TRBD1 aligns across 11 bases. V gave up 8 bases and J gave up 7 bases; unmatched junction bases: 1. Germline V gene sequence: CDR1 GTSNPN, CDR2 SVGIG (reference sequence). The CDR3 runs to 11 residues. This chain's CDR3 is CAGQGANEQFF. In DNA form, the CDR3 reads TGTGCCGGACAGGGGGCGAATGAGCAGTTCTTC.

CDR3 sequence: CSVVGTGVRGYTF. DNA of the CDR3: TGCAGCGTTGTCGGGACAGGGGTACGTGGCTACACCTTC. The V gene is TRBV29-1, the J gene TRBJ1-2; TRBD1 aligns across 10 bases. The CDR3 is 13 residues long. Germline V gene sequence: CDR1 SQVTM, CDR2 ANQGSEA. Trimming took 4 bases from V and 7 from J; bases not matched to a gene: 6.

V usage is TRBV5-4 and J usage is TRBJ2-3, with 8 bases matching TRBD2. V dropped 4 bases and J dropped 0; count of bases not matched to a gene: 13. Germline V gene lookup returns CDR1 SGHNT and CDR2 YYREEE (reference sequence). The CDR3 contains 18 residues. The DNA for the CDR3 is TGTGCCAGCAGCCTGGATTTGGGCGGGGGGTCTAGCACAGATACGCAGTATTTT. It encodes CASSLDLGGGSSTDTQYF.

The chain carries TRBV28 and TRBJ1-2, with 7 bases that match TRBD1. The CDR3 spans 13 residues. Germline CDR1 and CDR2: MDHEN and SYDVKM. Trimming took 7 bases from V and 3 from J; bases not matched to a gene: 5. The CDR3 loop reads CASTLGQDYGYTF. CDR3 coding DNA: TGTGCCAGCACCCTCGGACAGGACTATGGCTACACCTTC.

The V and J genes are TRBV6-2 or TRBV6-3 and TRBJ1-1; tentatively, D is TRBD1 (6 bases). The CDR3 contains 14 residues. CDR1 is MNHEY, CDR2 SVGEGT, per germline. Trimming left V 2 bases short and J 3 bases short, with 10 bases between. The CDR3 sequence is CASSYPGVDTEAFF. CDR3 in DNA: TGTGCCAGCAGTTACCCAGGGGTTGACACTGAAGCTTTCTTT.

The rearrangement links TRBV5-5 to TRBJ1-4, with D possibly matching TRBD1 (6 bases). Germline CDR1 is SGHKS and CDR2 is YYEKEE (reference sequence). The CDR3 has 13 residues. Trimming stripped 3 bases from V and 8 bases from J, with 11 bases between. For the CDR3, the DNA is TGTGCCAGCAGCTGGGACATTGGAGAAAAACTGTTTTTT. Translation: CASSWDIGEKLFF.

The genes are TRBV3-1 (or the pseudogene TRBV3-2) and TRBJ1-5, with D perhaps TRBD1 (5 bases). V shed 1 base and J shed 8 bases, with 6 bases lying between them. The germline gives CDR1 LGHDT, CDR2 YNNKEL (reference sequence). The CDR3 contains 12 residues. The CDR3 protein is CASSQAGEPQHF. CDR3 DNA: TGTGCCAGCAGCCAAGCGGGGGAGCCCCAGCATTTT.

The chain joins TRBV19 to TRBJ1-1; D is ambiguous. The CDR3 covers 14 residues. V lost 3 bases and J 0 bases, leaving 8 bases between the germline ends. Germline V gene sequence: CDR1 LNHDA, CDR2 SQIVND (reference sequence). CDR3 DNA: TGTGCCAGTAGTATCGTATCGGTGAACACTGAAGCTTTCTTT. It encodes CASSIVSVNTEAFF. The variable domain in full, completed from reference TRBV19 and TRBJ1-1, reads DGGITQSPKYLFRKEGQNVTLSCEQNLNHDAMYWYRQDPGQGLRLIYYSQIVNDFQKGDIAEGYSVSREKKESFPLTVTSAQKNPTAFYLCASSIVSVNTEAFFGQGTRLTVV.

This chain joins TRBV7-7 and TRBJ2-5, with D unresolved. CDR3 length: 13 residues. Deletions cut 3 bases from V and 5 bases from J, with 10 bases between. CDR1 is SSHAT, CDR2 FNYEAQ, per germline (reference sequence). The DNA of the CDR3 is TGTGCCAGCAGCTTGGGGAAGAGGGAGACCCAGTACTTC. Residues: CASSLGKRETQYF.

The V and J genes are TRBV5-6 and TRBJ2-3; D is possibly TRBD2 (6 bases). The germline V gene has CDR1 SGHDT and CDR2 YYEEEE. The germline V and J ends were trimmed by 4 bases and 1 base, with 13 bases remaining between them. The CDR3 covers 15 residues. The DNA of the CDR3 is TGTGCCAGCAGCCCCGGAGCGGGCGGCACAGATACGCAGTATTTT. This translates into CASSPGAGGTDTQYF.

J is TRBJ1-1 and V is TRBV4-2; D gene unclear. Deletions cut 3 bases from V and 0 bases from J, with 8 bases between. CDR3 size: 14 residues. CDR1 is LGHNA and CDR2 is YNFKEQ in the germline V gene. The CDR3 is CASSQRALNTEAFF. CDR3 in DNA: TGTGCCAGCAGCCAGAGGGCCCTGAACACTGAAGCTTTCTTT.

The chain uses TRBV5-6 and TRBJ2-5, with 14 positions matching TRBD2. Losses at the gene ends were 6 bases for V and 5 bases for J; bases not matched to a gene: 15. CDR1 SGHDT and CDR2 YYEEEE come from the germline V gene. CDR3 length: 18 amino acids. The CDR3 nucleotides read TGTGCCAGCACTTTTCTGGGGACTAGCGGGGGTTTATCGGAGACCCAGTACTTC. Its protein is CASTFLGTSGGLSETQYF.

In its sample, this clone was seen once. V usage is TRBV5-1 and J usage is TRBJ2-2; no firm D call. Germline V CDR1 and CDR2: SGHRS, YFSETQ. Trimming took off 0 bases at V and 0 bases at J, with 6 bases between the two ends. This CDR3 has 15 residues. As DNA, the CDR3 is TGCGCCAGCAGCTTGGAGACTGCGAACACCGGGGAGCTGTTTTTT. This gives the protein CASSLETANTGELFF.

Only a few counts were recorded for this clone. The rearrangement uses TRBV28 and TRBJ2-3; TRBD1 might be the D (6 bases). The V end was cut by 3 bases, the J end by 2 bases, with 15 bases between. CDR3 length: 16 amino acids. The germline V gene has CDR1 MDHEN and CDR2 SYDVKM. CDR3 nucleotide sequence: TGTGCCAGCAGTTTGGCAGGGGTCGGGGACACAGATACGCAGTATTTT. Translated: CASSLAGVGDTDTQYF.

The genes are TRBV20-1 and TRBJ2-5; D gene ambiguous. Germline CDR1 and CDR2: DFQATT and SNEGSKA (reference sequence). Trimming stripped 5 bases from V and 3 bases from J, with 7 bases between. The CDR3 has 11 amino acids. This CDR3 is CSAWTEETQYF. CDR3 DNA sequence: TGCAGTGCTTGGACGGAAGAGACCCAGTACTTC.

This clone was counted once. This rearrangement joins TRBV7-8 to TRBJ2-7; D is ambiguous. This CDR3 is built from 14 residues. Per the germline V gene, CDR1 is SGHVS and CDR2 is FQNEAQ. Between the trimmed V and J ends, which lost 3 bases and 6 bases, there was a span of 15 bases. CDR3 nucleotide sequence: TGTGCCAGCAGCTTTATACTGTTGTTTGGCGAGCAGTACTTC. It encodes CASSFILLFGEQYF.

The rearrangement links TRBV4-1 to TRBJ2-2, with 7 positions matching TRBD2. CDR3 length: 15 amino acids. V trimming: 1 base; J trimming: 6 bases; junction bases outside the gene matches: 5. The germline V gene encodes CDR1 MGHRA and CDR2 YSYEKL. The CDR3 loop reads CASSQATSGAGELFF. Written as DNA, the CDR3 is TGCGCCAGCAGCCAAGCAACCAGCGGGGCCGGGGAGCTGTTTTTT.

The rearrangement links TRBV5-1 to TRBJ1-6; TRBD1 is a possible D gene (6 bases). The CDR3 contains 15 residues. Germline CDR1 SGHRS, CDR2 YFSETQ. V was shortened by 0 bases and J by 6 bases, with 10 bases between the two germline ends. As DNA, the CDR3 is TGCGCCAGCAGCTTGGAACAGGGTGGTAATTCACCCCTCCACTTT. Translation: CASSLEQGGNSPLHF.